What follows are 27 T cell receptor beta chains derived from one specimen sequenced in a study of cytomegalovirus exposure and HLA in healthy donors (TCRdb year 2017). Receptors were amplified or captured by the immunoSEQ multiplex PCR assay. For the multiplex PCR, a mixture combining 60 forward primers for TCR Vbeta segments and 13 reverse primers for TCR Jbeta segments was used. Not all clones reach the TCRdb copy of this immuneACCESS table, which keeps in-frame sequences only. Checked studies attribute under half of the gap to unresolved V genes and leave the rest unexplained. This sample comprises roughly 160,000 clones, approximately 73% of them detected only once. The top ten clones comprise around 5% of the sample. Sample: PBMCs. The receptor source for this set is a woman aged 18-29 years in good health and CMV-seropositive.

This clone has a handful of counts. This chain joins TRBV19 and TRBJ1-5; D not resolved. V gave up 1 base and J gave up 4 bases, with 8 bases separating them. The CDR3 totals 14 residues. The germline V gene encodes CDR1 LNHDA and CDR2 SQIVND (reference sequence). CDR3 protein: CASSIVGINQPQHF. CDR3 DNA: TGTGCCAGTAGTATAGTGGGCATTAATCAGCCCCAGCATTTT.

The genes are TRBV4-2 and TRBJ2-1; 10 positions agree with TRBD2. The CDR3 spans 14 residues. Germline V gene sequence: CDR1 LGHNA, CDR2 YNFKEQ. J lost 10 bases, V lost 0 bases, and 3 bases had no gene match. The CDR3 sequence is CASSQDTGLAEQFF. In DNA, the CDR3 is TGTGCCAGCAGCCAAGATACGGGACTAGCGGAGCAGTTCTTC.

V usage is TRBV9 and J usage is TRBJ2-5; the D gene is possibly TRBD1 (6 bases). Germline CDR1 reads SGDLS; CDR2 reads YYNGEE. CDR3 length equals 14 residues. V lost 5 bases and J 0 bases, leaving 11 bases between the germline ends. CDR3 DNA sequence: TGTGCCAGCAGTGAACAGGGATACCAAGAGACCCAGTACTTC. Its protein is CASSEQGYQETQYF.

V is TRBV7-2 and J is TRBJ2-5, with 9 nucleotides matching TRBD1. Gene TRBJ2-7 matches the end of the DNA better, so the J call may be wrong. The CDR3 extends over 16 amino acids. Germline assignment: CDR1 SGHTA and CDR2 FQGNSA. The CDR3 bases are TGTGCCAGCAGCCCCGTCCCGGGACAGGGTAGGTACGAGCAGTACTTC. Its protein product is CASSPVPGQGRYEQYF.

This chain joins TRBV6-5 and TRBJ2-5; 13 nucleotides match TRBD2. The CDR3 has 15 amino acids. V shed 5 bases, J shed 4 bases, and the junction held 4 bases outside the gene matches. The germline CDR1 and CDR2 sequences are MNHEY and SVGAGI. This CDR3 reads CASSRTSGGGETQYF. CDR3 in DNA: TGTGCCAGCAGTCGAACTAGCGGGGGGGGAGAGACCCAGTACTTC.

J is TRBJ2-7 and V is TRBV7-2, with D possibly matching TRBD2 (5 bases). CDR1 is SGHTA, CDR2 FQGNSA, per germline. Trimming took off 5 bases at V and 1 base at J, with 15 bases between the two ends. The CDR3 sequence is 15 residues long. In DNA form, the CDR3 reads TGTGCCAGCAGCCTTTATGGACTGGGGTCCTACGAGCAGTACTTC. Amino acids: CASSLYGLGSYEQYF.

The chain has TRBV10-3 and TRBJ2-7; 9 bases map to TRBD1. The CDR3 spans 14 residues. Trimming cost V 5 bases and J 2 bases; bases outside gene matches: 4. Germline-derived CDR1 and CDR2 are ENHRY and SYGVKD. The CDR3 here is CAISLDRGAYEQYF. CDR3 sequence (DNA): TGTGCCATCAGTCTGGACAGGGGAGCCTACGAGCAGTACTTC.

This clone was observed a handful of times. This CDR3 reads CASSKLQGVQFF. The CDR3 nucleotides are TGTGCCAGCAGTAAACTACAGGGTGTGCAGTTCTTC. The V call is TRBV6-5, the J call TRBJ2-1; D might be TRBD1 (6 bases). The germline gives CDR1 MNHEY, CDR2 SVGAGI. CDR3 length: 12 residues. V lost 5 bases and J lost 12, with 14 bases in between.

This chain links TRBV18 with TRBJ2-2; 7 bases map to TRBD1. The junction had 0 bases not matched to a gene; V was cut back by 2 bases and J by 3 bases. The CDR3 is made up of 14 amino acids. Germline values: CDR1 KGHSH, CDR2 LQKENI. CDR3 nucleotides: TGTGCCAGCTCACCAGGACAGGACACCGGGGAGCTGTTTTTT. Translation: CASSPGQDTGELFF.

The chain is built from TRBV4-3 and TRBJ2-5; no clear D. Germline V gene lookup returns CDR1 LGHNA and CDR2 YSLEER. V dropped 1 base and J dropped 1 base, with 13 bases sitting between them. This CDR3 has 16 amino acids. In DNA, the CDR3 is TGCGCCAGCAGCCAAGCTTATACGCCGAGCCAAGAGACCCAGTACTTC. This encodes CASSQAYTPSQETQYF.

This clone was detected only a few times. This chain connects TRBV6-5 to TRBJ2-1, with D tentatively TRBD2 (6 bases). In germline, CDR1 is MNHEY, CDR2 SVGAGI. V was trimmed by 2 bases and J by 6 bases, leaving 8 bases between them. The CDR3 length is 13 residues. The CDR3 region is CASSYGRSNEQFF. CDR3 in DNA: TGTGCCAGCAGTTACGGGAGGAGCAATGAGCAGTTCTTC.

The chain employs TRBV7-9 and TRBJ1-1; 8 nucleotides agree with TRBD1. After removal of 1 base from V and 7 bases from J, the junction contained 2 bases not matched to a gene. The CDR3 length is 13 residues. Germline CDR1 and CDR2: SEHNR and FQNEAQ (reference sequence). CDR3 in DNA: TGTGCCAGCAGCTTAGTCGGGACAGGTGAAGCTTTCTTT. This codes for CASSLVGTGEAFF.

The chain couples TRBV18 to TRBJ2-4; 7 bases agree with TRBD1. The CDR3 extends over 18 amino acids. Germline loops: CDR1 KGHSH, CDR2 LQKENI. With V trimmed by 2 bases and J by 0 bases, 10 bases remained unmatched. Here the CDR3 DNA reads TGTGCCAGCTCACCAACTACCGGTAGGGGGCTAGCCAAAAACATTCAGTACTTC. Its protein product is CASSPTTGRGLAKNIQYF.

This chain links TRBV10-2 with TRBJ1-4; D is unclear. The V and J ends lost 3 bases and 6 bases respectively, with 17 bases between them. This CDR3 has 16 residues. Germline CDR1 and CDR2: WSHSY and SAAADI. In DNA form, the CDR3 reads TGCGCCAGCAGTGAATTTGGGTCGGGATTCCATGAAAAACTGTTTTTT. This translates into CASSEFGSGFHEKLFF.

The V gene is TRBV28, the J gene TRBJ1-6; 8 bases are shared with TRBD1. Germline-derived CDR1 and CDR2 are MDHEN and SYDVKM. V dropped 7 bases and J dropped 10; count of bases not matched to a gene: 6. This CDR3 contains 13 residues. CDR3: CASTLDRVSPLHF. The CDR3, as DNA: TGTGCCAGCACCCTGGACAGGGTCTCACCCCTCCACTTT. The full variable domain, completed using reference TRBV28 and TRBJ1-6, is DVKVTQSSRYLVKRTGEKVFLECVQDMDHENMFWYRQDPGLGLRLIYFSYDVKMKEKGDIPEGYSVSREKKERFSLILESASTNQTSMYLCASTLDRVSPLHFGNGTRLTVT.

The CDR3 coding sequence is TGTGCCAGCAGGGATAACAGGGTTGACTACGAGCAGTACTTC. It is translated as CASRDNRVDYEQYF. This chain joins TRBV2 and TRBJ2-7, with D perhaps matching TRBD1 (6 bases). The germline gives CDR1 SNHLY, CDR2 FYNNEI. The V end was cut by 6 bases, the J end by 3 bases, with 15 bases between. CDR3 length: 14 amino acids.

This clone occurred a few times. The V and J genes are TRBV19 and TRBJ1-4, with a weak D call TRBD1 (5 bases). Deletions cut 5 bases from V and 6 bases from J, with 13 bases between. The germline gives CDR1 LNHDA, CDR2 SQIVND (reference sequence). The CDR3 has 14 amino acids. CDR3 region: CASSSLDTDEKLFF. Here the CDR3 DNA reads TGTGCCAGTAGTTCCTTGGACACGGATGAAAAACTGTTTTTT.

The chain employs TRBV11-2 and TRBJ2-3; D uncertain. There are 14 residues in the CDR3. Trimming removed 4 bases from V and 0 bases from J, with 8 bases in between. Germline V gene data show CDR1 as SGHAT and CDR2 as FQNNGV. CDR3 amino acids: CASSSTSSTDTQYF. DNA for the CDR3: TGTGCCAGCAGCTCAACATCAAGCACAGATACGCAGTATTTT.

V usage is TRBV19 and J usage is TRBJ2-7; D is perhaps TRBD1 (5 bases). The CDR3 spans 16 residues. The V end lost 2 bases, the J end lost 2 bases, and 16 bases lay between the germline ends. CDR1 and CDR2 (germline): LNHDA, SQIVND (reference sequence). CDR3 sequence (DNA): TGTGCCAGTAGTATAACCCGCTCGGCAGGGACCTACGAGCAGTACTTC. As protein: CASSITRSAGTYEQYF.

In this sample, this clone turned up a few times. CDR3 region: CASSVAASTYGYTF. The CDR3 DNA sequence: TGTGCCAGTAGTGTTGCAGCGTCTACCTATGGCTACACCTTC. The rearrangement joins TRBV19 to TRBJ1-2; D uncertain. Germline V CDR1 and CDR2: LNHDA, SQIVND (reference sequence). V was cut by 5 bases and J by 4 bases, with 14 bases left in between. The CDR3 is 14 amino acids.

The rearrangement uses TRBV10-3 and TRBJ2-1; the match to TRBD2 covers 7 bases. The CDR3 totals 15 residues. The germline V gene has CDR1 ENHRY and CDR2 SYGVKD. The junction had 11 bases not matched to a gene; V was cut back by 5 bases and J by 7 bases. The CDR3 spells CAISPGSGARNEQFF. CDR3 DNA: TGTGCCATCAGTCCTGGGAGCGGGGCAAGGAATGAGCAGTTCTTC.

Concerning this clone: Relative to the germline gene, one junction end is altered; a read error may explain this. CDR3 bases: TGTTCCAGCAGCTTCCAGGAAAACATTCAGTACTTC. As protein: CSSSFQENIQYF. This chain joins TRBV7-9 and TRBJ2-4, with D unresolved. This CDR3 comprises 12 residues. Germline V CDR1 and CDR2: SEHNR, FQNEAQ (reference sequence).

V is TRBV10-3 and J is TRBJ2-3; 10 bases agree with TRBD2. The CDR3 is made up of 19 amino acids. Per germline, CDR1 ENHRY and CDR2 SYGVKD. J was trimmed by 2 bases and V by 8 bases; bases with no gene match: 19. The CDR3 nucleotides are TGTGCCATCTCCGGTTTCGAGCGGGGGGGTCTGATCCCCACAGATACGCAGTATTTT. Encoded protein: CAISGFERGGLIPTDTQYF.

The V gene is TRBV4-1, the J gene TRBJ1-1; possible D gene TRBD1, 6 bases. Germline-derived CDR1 and CDR2 are MGHRA and YSYEKL. This CDR3 is built from 16 residues. The ends were cut back, 4 bases at V and 0 bases at J, with 15 bases in the middle. CDR3 residues: CASSLKLDRLNTEAFF. Written as DNA, the CDR3 is TGCGCCAGCAGCCTAAAACTAGACAGGCTGAACACTGAAGCTTTCTTT.

This chain joins TRBV5-6 and TRBJ2-1, with TRBD2 as a possible D gene (5 bases). CDR1 and CDR2 (germline): SGHDT, YYEEEE. Between the trimmed V and J ends, which lost 3 bases and 3 bases, there was a span of 13 bases. The length of the CDR3 is 15 residues. CDR3 sequence (DNA): TGTGCCAGCAGCTCTAAAAGCGGCGGCTACAATGAGCAGTTCTTC. The encoded protein is CASSSKSGGYNEQFF.

The V call is TRBV30, the J call TRBJ2-1, with 8 bases matching TRBD2. Germline lookup yields CDR1 GTSNPN and CDR2 SVGIG (reference sequence). Losses at the gene ends were 3 bases for V and 8 bases for J; bases not matched to a gene: 12. The CDR3 runs 15 residues. This chain's CDR3 is CAWRVGSGGRDEQFF. The CDR3, as DNA: TGTGCCTGGAGGGTTGGGTCGGGGGGGCGCGATGAGCAGTTCTTC.

This chain uses TRBV6-4 with TRBJ1-1; D uncertain. V was trimmed by 8 bases and J by 2 bases, leaving 18 bases between them. Germline V lookup: CDR1 MRHNA, CDR2 SNTAGT. This CDR3 contains 15 residues. The CDR3 DNA sequence: TGTGCCAGCGCAGAGCATGGAGGGATTAACACTGAAGCTTTCTTT. This translates into CASAEHGGINTEAFF.